This entry lists 14 T cell receptor beta chains sequenced from one sample in a study of shared clonotypes between healthy human individuals. Only in-frame clones appear in the TCRdb table, and some are missing; sequencing was by immunoSEQ multiplex PCR. Counted here are hundreds of thousands of clones, around 74% occurring once; the ten biggest clones make up approximately 1.8%. Input material: memory CD4+ T cells sorted from blood. This sample's subset: CD45RA-negative fraction. All receptors derive from a woman aged 25-40 years in good health.

The chain recombines TRBV19 with TRBJ1-1; D is perhaps TRBD1 (5 bases). V lost 10 bases to trimming and J lost 3 bases, with 18 bases between them. The V gene's germline CDR1 is LNHDA and CDR2 SQIVND (reference sequence). The CDR3 is made up of 14 amino acids. CDR3 residues: CATSRGGSYTEAFF. The CDR3 DNA reads as TGTGCCACGTCTCGCGGGGGGAGTTACACTGAAGCTTTCTTT.

V gene TRBV9 combines with J gene TRBJ1-1; the D is unclear. The ends were cut back, 3 bases at V and 8 bases at J, with 14 bases in the middle. Germline V gives CDR1 SGDLS, CDR2 YYNGEE. The CDR3 loop spans 13 amino acids. CDR3 DNA sequence: TGTGCCAGCAGCGCCAATCAAGGAAGCGAAGCTTTCTTT. This encodes CASSANQGSEAFF.

This clone was picked up a small number of times. The chain couples TRBV5-1 to TRBJ2-1; D may be TRBD2 (6 bases). Trimming took 4 bases from V and 3 from J, leaving 14 bases between them. The CDR3 sequence is 15 residues long. From germline, CDR1 is SGHRS and CDR2 YFSETQ. Written as DNA, the CDR3 is TGCGCCAGCAGCATGGACTCCGGGGGCTACAATGAGCAGTTCTTC. Protein sequence: CASSMDSGGYNEQFF.

The chain joins TRBV11-2 to TRBJ1-2; 7 nucleotides match TRBD1. There are 13 residues in the CDR3. Trimming cost V 5 bases and J 6 bases; bases outside gene matches: 6. CDR1 SGHAT and CDR2 FQNNGV come from the germline V gene. CDR3 bases: TGTGCCAGCAGCATTGGGACAGACCATGGCTACACCTTC. Residues: CASSIGTDHGYTF.

The DNA for the CDR3 is TGTGCCAGCAGCGCAGGGGGGAAGAGCTCCTACAATGAGCAGTTCTTC. It translates to CASSAGGKSSYNEQFF. V is TRBV7-9 and J is TRBJ2-1; TRBD1 might be the D (7 bases). The V end was cut by 5 bases, the J end by 0 bases, with 14 bases between. This CDR3 contains 16 residues. Germline V gives CDR1 SEHNR, CDR2 FQNEAQ (reference sequence).

Only a few counts were recorded for this clone. This chain connects TRBV11-2 to TRBJ2-2, with 10 bases matching TRBD2. J was trimmed by 2 bases and V by 4 bases; bases with no gene match: 7. Germline CDR1 reads SGHAT; CDR2 reads FQNNGV. The CDR3 has 17 residues. The CDR3 here is CASSWGRTSGNTGELFF. The DNA of the CDR3 is TGTGCCAGCAGCTGGGGGCGGACTAGCGGAAACACCGGGGAGCTGTTTTTT.

This clone was observed a handful of times. The chain uses TRBV27 and TRBJ1-1; 8 nucleotides align to TRBD1. Germline trimming cut 6 bases from V and 5 bases from J; bases unmatched to any gene: 11. CDR1 and CDR2 (germline): MNHEY, SMNVEV (reference sequence). CDR3 length: 15 amino acids. The CDR3 region is CASRSQGALGTEAFF. Written as DNA, the CDR3 is TGTGCCAGCAGATCCCAGGGGGCTCTGGGGACTGAAGCTTTCTTT.

J is TRBJ1-4 and V is TRBV29-1; 9 nucleotides match TRBD1. This CDR3 contains 14 residues. V shed 7 bases, J shed 10 bases, and the junction held 13 bases outside the gene matches. Germline values: CDR1 SQVTM, CDR2 ANQGSEA. The CDR3 sequence is CSANPSGQGGKLFF. The CDR3 DNA sequence: TGCAGCGCCAATCCATCGGGACAGGGAGGAAAACTGTTTTTT.

The chain links TRBV28 to TRBJ2-3, with 8 bases lining up with TRBD1. The junction had 8 bases not matched to a gene; V was cut back by 6 bases and J by 6 bases. This CDR3 has 14 residues. The germline gives CDR1 MDHEN, CDR2 SYDVKM. The CDR3 DNA reads TGTGCCAGCAGCCTGGAGACAGGGGCGGATACGCAGTATTTT. Its protein product is CASSLETGADTQYF.

There are a few counts of this clone. The rearrangement joins TRBV5-1 to TRBJ1-2, with a possible D match to TRBD1 (6 bases). Trimming took off 2 bases at V and 3 bases at J, with 11 bases between the two ends. The CDR3 has 14 amino acids. From germline, CDR1 is SGHRS and CDR2 YFSETQ. The DNA for the CDR3 is TGCGCCAGCAGCTTATCGACAGGCGACTATGGCTACACCTTC. Translation gives CASSLSTGDYGYTF.

Here the CDR3 reads CASRPEGLAVDTGELFF. The CDR3 DNA reads as TGTGCCAGCAGGCCCGAGGGGCTAGCGGTCGACACCGGGGAGCTGTTTTTT. The chain combines TRBV27 with TRBJ2-2, with 7 positions matching TRBD2. The V segment lost 6 bases and the J segment 3 bases; nucleotides outside the gene matches: 13. Germline CDR1 is MNHEY and CDR2 is SMNVEV (reference sequence). The CDR3 extends over 17 amino acids.

The rearrangement uses TRBV28 and TRBJ2-2; D is uncertain. The germline V gene encodes CDR1 MDHEN and CDR2 SYDVKM. The V and J ends lost 8 bases and 4 bases respectively, with 11 bases between them. The CDR3 length is 13 residues. The CDR3 loop reads CASHGTFTGELFF. The DNA for the CDR3 is TGTGCCAGCCACGGCACCTTCACCGGGGAGCTGTTTTTT.

This clone was observed at least ten times. The chain has TRBV5-1 and TRBJ2-1, with 8 bases that match TRBD2. Trimming cost V 3 bases and J 6 bases; bases outside gene matches: 11. CDR1 and CDR2 (germline): SGHRS, YFSETQ. The CDR3 contains 16 residues. CDR3 in amino acids: CASSSLAGSAANEQFF. The CDR3 DNA follows: TGCGCCAGCAGCTCCTTAGCGGGATCTGCTGCCAATGAGCAGTTCTTC.

The sample holds a few counts of this clone. The sample carries other DNA sequences with the same CDR3. This sequence joins TRBV5-6 and TRBJ1-2; TRBD1 matches 11 bases. The CDR3 is 16 amino acids. Trimming at V came to 4 bases and at J to 2 bases, leaving 7 bases not matched to a gene. Per germline, CDR1 SGHDT and CDR2 YYEEEE. CDR3 coding DNA: TGTGCCAGCAGCCAAGCCGGGACAGGGGGGAACTATGGCTACACCTTC. Its translation is CASSQAGTGGNYGYTF.